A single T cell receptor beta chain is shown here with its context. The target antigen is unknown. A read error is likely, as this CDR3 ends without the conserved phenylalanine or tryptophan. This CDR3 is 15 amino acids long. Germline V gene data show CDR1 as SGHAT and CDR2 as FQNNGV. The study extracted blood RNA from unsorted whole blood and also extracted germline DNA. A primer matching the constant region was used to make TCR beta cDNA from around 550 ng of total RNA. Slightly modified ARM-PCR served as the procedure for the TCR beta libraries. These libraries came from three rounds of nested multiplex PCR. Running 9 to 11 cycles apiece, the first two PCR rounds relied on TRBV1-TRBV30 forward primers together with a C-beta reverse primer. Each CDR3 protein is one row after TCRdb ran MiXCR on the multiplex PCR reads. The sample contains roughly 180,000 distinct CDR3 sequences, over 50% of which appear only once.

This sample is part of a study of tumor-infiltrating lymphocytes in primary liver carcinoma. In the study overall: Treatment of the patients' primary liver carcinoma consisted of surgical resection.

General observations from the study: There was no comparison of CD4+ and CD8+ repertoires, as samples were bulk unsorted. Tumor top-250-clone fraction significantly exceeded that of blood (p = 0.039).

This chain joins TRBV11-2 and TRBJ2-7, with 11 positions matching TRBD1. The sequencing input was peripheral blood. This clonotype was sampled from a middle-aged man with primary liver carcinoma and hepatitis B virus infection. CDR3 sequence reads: CAGSWGGQGGYEQYI. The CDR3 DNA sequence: TGTGCCGGCAGCTGGGGGGGACAGGGGGGCTACGAGCAGTACATC.